The 18 T cell receptor beta chains listed next were all sequenced from one sample in a study of CD8+ T cells in alopecia areata. RNA was extracted and reverse transcribed into cDNA as the sequencing template. Sequencing used immunoSEQ multiplex PCR; TCRdb keeps in-frame clones, though not all of them. Of more than 200,000 clones listed, under 80% are singletons. The sample here was CD4+ T cells sorted from blood, taken at week 0. These receptors all stem from a human donor with alopecia areata.

The chain is built from TRBV30 and TRBJ2-7; 9 positions agree with TRBD1. Germline V CDR1 and CDR2: GTSNPN, SVGIG (reference sequence). The CDR3 sequence is 15 residues long. Germline trimming cut 0 bases from V and 2 bases from J; bases unmatched to any gene: 5. CDR3 region: CAWSVRGTGTYEQYF. The CDR3 nucleotides are TGTGCCTGGAGTGTACGAGGGACAGGGACCTACGAGCAGTACTTC.

Details on this clone: One end of the junction fails to match germline, which may point to a read error. The chain employs TRBV5-1 and TRBJ2-1; 7 nucleotides agree with TRBD1. The germline CDR1 and CDR2 sequences are SGHRS and YFSETQ. The CDR3 is 13 amino acids. The CDR3 region has the DNA TGTGCCAGCAGCTGGGGACAGAACAATGAGCAGTTCTTC. As protein: CASSWGQNNEQFF.

The chain joins TRBV29-1 to TRBJ2-5; 7 bases match TRBD2. The CDR3 is 15 residues long. Germline V CDR1 and CDR2: SQVTM, ANQGSEA. Unmatched junction bases numbered 10, after V lost 6 bases and J lost 0 bases. The CDR3 DNA sequence: TGCAGCGTCGTTAGGCTAGCGGAGTACCAAGAGACCCAGTACTTC. Protein product: CSVVRLAEYQETQYF.

The chain employs TRBV29-1 and TRBJ2-3; D perhaps matches TRBD2 (7 bases). The germline gives CDR1 SQVTM, CDR2 ANQGSEA. This CDR3 spans 13 amino acids. DNA for the CDR3: TGCAGTAATGGGGGGGCTGACACAGATACGCAGTATTTT. This codes for CSNGGADTDTQYF.

The genes are TRBV11-1 and TRBJ2-7, with a possible D match to TRBD1 (6 bases). V lost 1 base to trimming and J lost 3 bases, with 13 bases between them. Germline CDR1 reads SGHAT; CDR2 reads FQDESV (reference sequence). This CDR3 comprises 15 residues. The CDR3 spells CASSLESGASYEQYF. The DNA for the CDR3 is TGTGCCAGCAGCTTAGAATCAGGGGCGAGCTACGAGCAGTACTTC. The full variable domain, in which reference TRBV11-1 and TRBJ2-7 provide the parts outside the CDR3, is EAEVAQSPRYKITEKSQAVAFWCDPISGHATLYWYRQILGQGPELLVQFQDESVVDDSQLPKDRFSAERLKGVDSTLKIQPAELGDSAMYLCASSLESGASYEQYFGPGTRLTVT.

This rearrangement joins TRBV29-1 to TRBJ1-4; the D gene is possibly TRBD1 (6 bases). The CDR3 is 13 amino acids. Per germline, CDR1 SQVTM and CDR2 ANQGSEA. The V end was cut by 4 bases, the J end by 7 bases, with 13 bases between. This CDR3 is CSVAGGPGEKLFF. The CDR3 DNA follows: TGCAGCGTTGCGGGGGGGCCGGGTGAAAAACTGTTTTTT.

The chain links TRBV29-1 to TRBJ2-5; 9 bases map to TRBD1. The CDR3 extends over 14 amino acids. V lost 6 bases to trimming and J lost 7 bases; unmatched junction nucleotides: 12. Germline CDR1 is SQVTM and CDR2 is ANQGSEA. The CDR3 bases are TGCAGCGTCGGCACAGGGGGCTCAATGGGGACCCAGTACTTC. Translated: CSVGTGGSMGTQYF.

This clone was seen more than once but under ten times. The chain employs TRBV27 and TRBJ1-1; the D gene is possibly TRBD1 (6 bases). CDR1 is MNHEY and CDR2 is SMNVEV in the germline V gene (reference sequence). This CDR3 region has 17 residues. Trimming removed 0 bases at V and 0 bases at J, with 14 bases between. The CDR3 DNA reads TGTGCCAGCAGTTTATCGCCCCCAGGGGCCCTGAACACTGAAGCTTTCTTT. Encoded protein: CASSLSPPGALNTEAFF.

The CDR3 DNA is TGTGCCAGCAGCTTACAGACGGGGGTAACAGATACGCAGTATTTT. Its translation is CASSLQTGVTDTQYF. This sequence joins TRBV7-2 and TRBJ2-3; D is possibly TRBD2 (6 bases). CDR3 size: 15 residues. V was trimmed by 2 bases and J by 3 bases, leaving 12 bases between them. CDR1 is SGHTA and CDR2 is FQGNSA in the germline V gene.

V gene TRBV2 combines with J gene TRBJ2-5; possibly TRBD1 for D (5 bases). The CDR3 spans 13 residues. V lost 1 base and J lost 10, with 13 bases in between. From germline, CDR1 is SNHLY and CDR2 FYNNEI. The DNA of the CDR3 is TGTGCCAGCAGTGAAGAACAGGTCTCTATCCAGTACTTC. This codes for CASSEEQVSIQYF.

This chain connects TRBV18 to TRBJ2-5; D may be TRBD1 (5 bases). The CDR3 has 15 residues. V lost 1 base and J 5 bases, leaving 14 bases between the germline ends. Per the germline V gene, CDR1 is KGHSH and CDR2 is LQKENI. The CDR3 protein is CASSPRSGFGETQYF. CDR3 DNA sequence: TGTGCCAGCTCACCACGTTCAGGGTTTGGGGAGACCCAGTACTTC.

The V call is TRBV7-9, the J call TRBJ1-4; D is unresolved. The germline CDR1 and CDR2 sequences are SEHNR and FQNEAQ (reference sequence). Trimming cost V 7 bases and J 5 bases, with 14 bases left between them. The CDR3 extends over 14 amino acids. The chain's CDR3 is CASTDTGANEKLFF. The CDR3 region has the DNA TGTGCCAGCACCGACACGGGCGCGAATGAAAAACTGTTTTTT.

V and J are TRBV4-1 and TRBJ2-5, with 12 nucleotides matching TRBD1. The CDR3 is 16 amino acids. CDR1 MGHRA and CDR2 YSYEKL come from the germline V gene. The V and J ends lost 3 bases and 4 bases, in that order; junction bases with no gene match: 6. CDR3 nucleotides: TGCGCCAGCAGCCACCCTCCGGGACAGGGGGCAGAGACCCAGTACTTC. This translates into CASSHPPGQGAETQYF.

In nucleotides, the CDR3 is TGTGCCAGCAGTTACTCCGGTCCGACACCCCTCCACTTT. Its protein is CASSYSGPTPLHF. This rearrangement joins TRBV6-5 to TRBJ1-6; D unresolved. This CDR3 contains 13 residues. Per germline, CDR1 MNHEY and CDR2 SVGAGI. Deletions cut 0 bases from V and 11 bases from J, with 8 bases between.

V gene TRBV6-6 combines with J gene TRBJ1-2; 7 bases map to TRBD1. Germline CDR1 and CDR2: MNHNY and SVGAGI (reference sequence). This CDR3 contains 13 residues. V trimming: 7 bases; J trimming: 3 bases; junction bases outside the gene matches: 5. CDR3 protein: CASTDDRDYGYTF. The CDR3 DNA follows: TGTGCCAGCACCGATGACAGGGACTATGGCTACACCTTC.

The rearrangement links TRBV25-1 to TRBJ2-3; D is possibly TRBD1 or TRBD2 (7 bases each). This CDR3 is 14 amino acids long. CDR1 MGHDK and CDR2 SYGVNS come from the germline V gene. V lost 6 bases, J lost 3 bases, and 13 bases lay in between. The CDR3 DNA sequence: TGTGCCAGCAGCCGACAGGGAGGGACAGATACGCAGTATTTT. As protein: CASSRQGGTDTQYF. Drawing the rest from reference TRBV25-1 and TRBJ2-3, the complete variable domain is EADIYQTPRYLVIGTGKKITLECSQTMGHDKMYWYQQDPGMELHLIHYSYGVNSTEKGDLSSESTVSRIRTEHFPLTLESARPSHTSQYLCASSRQGGTDTQYFGPGTRLTVL.

This chain joins TRBV5-6 and TRBJ1-1, with D perhaps TRBD1 (5 bases). Germline V gives CDR1 SGHDT, CDR2 YYEEEE. Deletions cut 4 bases from V and 4 bases from J, with 11 bases between. This CDR3 comprises 13 residues. The CDR3 region has the DNA TGTGCCAGCAGCCCTCGGGGGGTCACTGAAGCTTTCTTT. This encodes CASSPRGVTEAFF.

This sequence joins TRBV5-4 and TRBJ2-1; the match to TRBD2 covers 7 bases. Unmatched junction bases numbered 8, after V lost 4 bases and J lost 7 bases. The CDR3 is 14 residues long. The germline CDR1 and CDR2 sequences are SGHNT and YYREEE (reference sequence). The CDR3 loop reads CASSLQWGGNEQFF. The CDR3 DNA reads as TGTGCCAGCAGCCTCCAATGGGGGGGTAATGAGCAGTTCTTC.